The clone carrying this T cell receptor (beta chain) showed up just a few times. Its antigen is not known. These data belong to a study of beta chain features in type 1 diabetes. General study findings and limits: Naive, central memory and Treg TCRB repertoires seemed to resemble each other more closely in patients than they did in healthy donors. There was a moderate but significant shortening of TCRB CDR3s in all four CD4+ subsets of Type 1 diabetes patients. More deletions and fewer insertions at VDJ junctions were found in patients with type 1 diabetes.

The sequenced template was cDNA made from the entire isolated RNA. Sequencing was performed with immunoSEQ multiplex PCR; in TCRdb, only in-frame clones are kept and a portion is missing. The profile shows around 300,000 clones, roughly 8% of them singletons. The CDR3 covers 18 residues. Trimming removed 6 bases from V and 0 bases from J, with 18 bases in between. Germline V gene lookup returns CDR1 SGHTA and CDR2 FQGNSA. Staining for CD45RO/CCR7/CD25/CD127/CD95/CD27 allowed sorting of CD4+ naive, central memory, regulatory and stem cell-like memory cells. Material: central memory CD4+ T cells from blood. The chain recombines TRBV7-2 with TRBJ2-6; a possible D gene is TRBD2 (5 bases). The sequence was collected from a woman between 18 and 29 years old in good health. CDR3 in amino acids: CASSPRSGLNSGANVLTF. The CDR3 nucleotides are TGTGCCAGCAGTCCGAGAAGCGGACTCAACTCTGGGGCCAACGTCCTGACTTTC.